A selection of T cell receptor beta chains follows, all from one sample in a study of blood T cell repertoires in COVID-19. Only in-frame clones appear in the TCRdb table, and some are missing; sequencing was by immunoSEQ multiplex PCR. The sample has 130,000 to 150,000 clones, 80% to 90% seen once. Sequences were obtained from peripheral blood. These receptors came from a man in his fifties who had recovered from COVID-19. The CDR3 runs from the conserved cysteine through the conserved F or W. The D gene is left open where the match is weak. The size entry is marked missing in some rows and otherwise reads once, few, many or a size class.

j_call v_call d_call clone_size cdr3_aa cdr3_nt
TRBJ2-2 TRBV7-8 - few CASSLVRPGNTGELFF TGTGCCAGCAGCTTAGTTAGGCCGGGTAACACCGGGGAGCTGTTTTTT
TRBJ2-3 TRBV5-1 TRBD2 - CASSLGLAATTDTQYF TGCGCCAGCAGCCTTGGACTAGCGGCGACCACAGATACGCAGTATTTT
TRBJ1-2 TRBV4-3 TRBD1 once CASSQEATGYGYTF TGCGCCAGCAGCCAAGAAGCGACAGGGTATGGCTACACCTTC
TRBJ2-3 TRBV7-9 - - CASSFTGSTDTQYF TGTGCCAGCAGCTTCACGGGATCGACAGATACGCAGTATTTT
TRBJ1-2 TRBV19 - - CASSTTLRGSLYGYTF TGTGCCAGTAGTACTACCCTCAGGGGATCTCTCTATGGCTACACCTTC
TRBJ2-3 TRBV15 - - CATSSTGDTQYF TGTGCCACCAGCTCAACGGGAGATACGCAGTATTTT
TRBJ1-1 TRBV19 - - CASSPHKMNTEAFF TGTGCCAGTAGTCCACACAAGATGAACACTGAAGCTTTCTTT
TRBJ2-4 TRBV6-1 TRBD2 - CASSELAGGPKNIQYF TGTGCCAGCAGTGAACTAGCGGGGGGGCCCAAAAACATTCAGTACTTC
TRBJ1-5 TRBV7-6 - few CASSLGEHPGQPQHF TGTGCCAGCAGCTTAGGGGAACACCCAGGGCAGCCCCAGCATTTT
TRBJ2-1 TRBV6-5 TRBD2 - CASSYRTSGGLDEQFF TGTGCCAGCAGTTACCGAACTAGCGGGGGCCTCGATGAGCAGTTCTTC
TRBJ1-2 TRBV9 - - CASSKGGADYGYTF TGTGCCAGCAGTAAAGGGGGGGCCGACTATGGCTACACCTTC
TRBJ1-1 TRBV3-1/TRBV3-2 TRBD1 once CASSRLGTGGNEAFF TGTGCCAGCAGCCGGCTCGGGACAGGGGGGAATGAAGCTTTCTTT
TRBJ2-5 TRBV11-3 - few CASSSPPAETQYF TGTGCCAGCAGCTCCCCCCCTGCGGAGACCCAGTACTTC
TRBJ1-6 TRBV27 - few CASSRQQYNSPLHF TGTGCCAGCAGTCGACAGCAGTATAATTCACCCCTCCACTTT
TRBJ1-5 TRBV10-2 - - CASQSYNNQPQHF TGCGCCAGTCAGTCGTATAACAATCAGCCCCAGCATTTT
TRBJ2-1 TRBV9 - - CASSVEGSRYNEQFF TGTGCCAGCAGCGTTGAGGGTAGTCGGTACAATGAGCAGTTCTTC
TRBJ1-2 TRBV11-2 - - CASSLGDKRVIGGYTF TGTGCCAGCAGCTTAGGCGATAAGAGGGTAATCGGTGGCTACACCTTC
TRBJ1-5 TRBV19 TRBD1 - CASHLTGVQPQHF TGTGCCAGTCATCTTACAGGGGTCCAGCCCCAGCATTTT
TRBJ2-3 TRBV6-2/TRBV6-3 TRBD2 once CASSYQTSGGATDTQYF TGTGCCAGCAGTTACCAGACTAGCGGGGGGGCCACAGATACGCAGTATTTT
TRBJ2-2 TRBV7-3 - - CASSSAGAVPTGELFF TGTGCCAGCAGCTCAGCTGGGGCGGTACCCACCGGGGAGCTGTTTTTT
TRBJ2-3 TRBV19 TRBD2 - CASSSGTSGGTSTDTQYF TGTGCCAGTAGTTCGGGGACTAGCGGGGGAACTAGCACAGATACGCAGTATTTT
TRBJ2-1 TRBV7-2 - - CASSFSVAGEQFF TGTGCCAGCAGCTTTTCGGTGGCAGGTGAGCAGTTCTTC
TRBJ2-1 TRBV5-4 - - CASSSQTEVLINEQFF TGTGCCAGCAGCTCCCAGACAGAGGTGCTAATAAATGAGCAGTTCTTC
TRBJ2-5 TRBV30 - - CACLTSNQETQYF TGTGCCTGCCTGACTAGTAACCAAGAGACCCAGTACTTC
TRBJ2-1 TRBV4-2 TRBD2 once CASSQEGGGVDEQFF TGTGCCAGCAGCCAAGAGGGCGGGGGGGTTGATGAGCAGTTCTTC
TRBJ1-2 TRBV14 - - CASSQARGYGYTF TGTGCCAGCAGCCAAGCCAGGGGTTATGGCTACACCTTC
TRBJ2-1 TRBV5-1 - - CASSLRTNEQFF TGCGCCAGCAGCTTGAGGACAAATGAGCAGTTCTTC
TRBJ2-7 TRBV10-3 - once CAISEGARYEQYF TGTGCCATCAGTGAGGGGGCGAGGTACGAGCAGTACTTC
TRBJ2-1 TRBV10-1 - once CASSETSSYKNEQFF TGCGCCAGCAGTGAGACTAGCTCGTATAAGAATGAGCAGTTCTTC
TRBJ2-7 TRBV5-5 - - CASSSQVYEQYF TGTGCCAGCAGCTCCCAGGTGTACGAGCAGTACTTC
TRBJ1-4 TRBV5-5 - - CASSFQGRTTNEKLFF TGTGCCAGCAGCTTTCAGGGGCGAACAACTAATGAAAAACTGTTTTTT
TRBJ1-4 TRBV5-1 - - CASSRDMDEKLFF TGCGCCAGCAGCCGTGACATGGATGAAAAACTGTTTTTT
TRBJ1-5 TRBV6-2/TRBV6-3 - - CASSYSISGVARSQPQHF TGTGCCAGCAGTTACTCTATATCAGGGGTGGCACGTTCTCAGCCCCAGCATTTT
TRBJ2-4 TRBV9 TRBD2 - CASSAWSSGGWENIQYF TGTGCCAGCAGCGCCTGGTCTAGCGGGGGGTGGGAAAACATTCAGTACTTC
TRBJ2-1 TRBV11-3 TRBD2 - CASSRSGGDNEQFF TGTGCCAGCTCCCGTAGCGGGGGGGACAATGAGCAGTTCTTC
TRBJ2-7 TRBV6-5 - - CASSLNRDEQYF TGTGCCAGCAGTTTGAACAGGGACGAGCAGTACTTC
TRBJ2-5 TRBV7-2 - - CASTENARPQETQYF TGTGCCAGCACCGAGAATGCGCGGCCCCAAGAGACCCAGTACTTC
TRBJ2-3 TRBV7-2 - - CASSLRSDGAADTQYF TGTGCCAGCAGCTTAAGGTCGGATGGGGCAGCGGATACGCAGTATTTT
TRBJ2-7 TRBV7-2 TRBD2 - CASSWRLGGAQYEQYF TGTGCCAGCAGCTGGCGGCTGGGAGGGGCGCAGTACGAGCAGTACTTC
TRBJ1-1 TRBV7-6 TRBD1 few CASSQRQGMNTEAFF TGTGCCAGCAGCCAACGACAGGGGATGAACACTGAAGCTTTCTTT
TRBJ2-7 TRBV5-4 TRBD1 - CASSLDRGREQYF TGTGCCAGCAGCCTGGACAGGGGTAGGGAGCAGTACTTC
TRBJ2-1 TRBV18 TRBD1 - CASSPAGTGVNEQFF TGTGCCAGCTCACCCGCCGGGACAGGGGTTAATGAGCAGTTCTTC
TRBJ2-5 TRBV11-2 TRBD1 - CASSRQGYQETQYF TGTGCCAGCAGCCGACAGGGGTACCAAGAGACCCAGTACTTC
TRBJ2-3 TRBV5-1 TRBD2 - CASSLTGTSGDTQYF TGCGCCAGCAGCTTAACCGGGACTAGCGGGGATACGCAGTATTTT
TRBJ1-3 TRBV19 TRBD1 - CASRGQEISGNTIYF TGTGCCAGTAGAGGACAGGAGATCTCTGGAAACACCATATATTTT
TRBJ2-1 TRBV5-1 TRBD2 - CASSSFSGNGGRNNEQFF TGCGCCAGCAGCTCTTTCTCTGGAAACGGGGGGAGGAACAATGAGCAGTTCTTC
TRBJ1-1 TRBV5-4 - - CASSLLNTEAFF TGTGCCAGCAGCTTGTTAAACACTGAAGCTTTCTTT
TRBJ2-6 TRBV19 - once CASSPVEGLSSGANVLTF TGTGCCAGTAGTCCCGTGGAGGGATTGAGCTCTGGGGCCAACGTCCTGACTTTC
TRBJ1-5 TRBV6-2/TRBV6-3 - once CASSYYRVSSNQPQHF TGTGCCAGCAGTTACTACAGGGTTTCGAGCAATCAGCCCCAGCATTTT
TRBJ2-2 TRBV30 TRBD2 - CAWSLGTSGVADTGELFF TGTGCCTGGAGTCTGGGGACTAGCGGGGTTGCCGACACCGGGGAGCTGTTTTTT